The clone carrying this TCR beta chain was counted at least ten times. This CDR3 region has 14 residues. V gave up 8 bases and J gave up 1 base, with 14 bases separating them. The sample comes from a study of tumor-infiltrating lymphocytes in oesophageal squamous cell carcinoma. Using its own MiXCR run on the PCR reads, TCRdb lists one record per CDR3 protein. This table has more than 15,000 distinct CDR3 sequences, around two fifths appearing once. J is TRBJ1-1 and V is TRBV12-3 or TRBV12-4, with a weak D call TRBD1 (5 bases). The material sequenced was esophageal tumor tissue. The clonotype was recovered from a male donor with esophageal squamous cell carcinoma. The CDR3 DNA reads TGTGCCAGCGGCCGCGTCAGGGAGAACACTGAAGCTTTCTTT. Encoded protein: CASGRVRENTEAFF.